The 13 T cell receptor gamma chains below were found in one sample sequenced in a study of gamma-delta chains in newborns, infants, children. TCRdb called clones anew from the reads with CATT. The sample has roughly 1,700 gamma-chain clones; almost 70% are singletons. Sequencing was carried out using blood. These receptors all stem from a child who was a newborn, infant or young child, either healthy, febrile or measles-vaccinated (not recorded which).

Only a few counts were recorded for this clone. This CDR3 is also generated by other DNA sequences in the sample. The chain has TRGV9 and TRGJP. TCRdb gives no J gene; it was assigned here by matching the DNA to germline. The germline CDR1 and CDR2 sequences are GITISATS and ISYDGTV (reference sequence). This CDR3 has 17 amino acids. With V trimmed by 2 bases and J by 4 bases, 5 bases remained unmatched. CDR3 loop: CALWEAPQELGKKIKVF. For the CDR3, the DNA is TGTGCCTTGTGGGAGGCCCCCCAAGAGTTGGGCAAAAAAATCAAGGTATTT.

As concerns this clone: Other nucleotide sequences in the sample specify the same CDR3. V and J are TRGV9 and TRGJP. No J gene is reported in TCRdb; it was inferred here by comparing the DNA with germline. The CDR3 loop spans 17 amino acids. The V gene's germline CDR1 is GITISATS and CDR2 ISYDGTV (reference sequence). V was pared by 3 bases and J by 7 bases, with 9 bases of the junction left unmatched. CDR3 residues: CALWETRGELGKKIKVF. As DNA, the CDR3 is TGTGCCTTGTGGGAGACCCGGGGGGAGTTGGGCAAAAAAATCAAGGTATTT.

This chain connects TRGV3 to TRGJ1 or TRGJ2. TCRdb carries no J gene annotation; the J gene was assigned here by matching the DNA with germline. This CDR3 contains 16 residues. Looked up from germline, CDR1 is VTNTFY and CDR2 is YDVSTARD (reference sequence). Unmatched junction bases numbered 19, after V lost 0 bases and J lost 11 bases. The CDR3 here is CATWDRRLRSLREKLF. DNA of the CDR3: TGTGCCACCTGGGACAGGCGGCTCCGGTCACTTAGGGAGAAACTCTTT.

CDR3 bases: TGTGCCACCTGGATCCCGAAGAAACTCTTT. Translation gives CATWIPKKLF. The rearrangement joins TRGV8 to TRGJ1 or TRGJ2. Here the J gene was assigned by germline matching of the DNA, as TCRdb has none. The CDR3 covers 10 residues. V lost 6 bases and J lost 10; bases outside the gene matches: 6. The germline V gene encodes CDR1 VENAVY and CDR2 YDSYNSRV.

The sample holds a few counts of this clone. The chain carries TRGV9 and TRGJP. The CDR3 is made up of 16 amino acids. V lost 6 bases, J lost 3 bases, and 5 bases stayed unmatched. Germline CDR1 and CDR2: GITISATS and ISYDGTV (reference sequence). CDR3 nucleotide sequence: TGTGCCTTGTGGATACAGCAAGAGTTGGGCAAAAAAATCAAGGTATTT. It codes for CALWIQQELGKKIKVF.

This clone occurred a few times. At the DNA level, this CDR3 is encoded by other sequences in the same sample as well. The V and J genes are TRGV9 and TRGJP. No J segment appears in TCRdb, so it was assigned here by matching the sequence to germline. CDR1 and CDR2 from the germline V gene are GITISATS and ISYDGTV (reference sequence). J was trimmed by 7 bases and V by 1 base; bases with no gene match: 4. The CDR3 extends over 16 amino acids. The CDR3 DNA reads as TGTGCCTTGTGGGAGGTAAAGGAGTTGGGCAAAAAAATCAAGGTATTT. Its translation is CALWEVKELGKKIKVF.

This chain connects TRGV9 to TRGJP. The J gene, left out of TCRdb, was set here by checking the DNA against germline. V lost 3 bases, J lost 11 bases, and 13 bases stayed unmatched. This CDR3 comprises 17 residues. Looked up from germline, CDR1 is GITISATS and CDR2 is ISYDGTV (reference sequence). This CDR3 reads CALWERTTDVGKKIKVF. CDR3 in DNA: TGTGCCTTGTGGGAGCGAACAACCGATGTGGGCAAAAAAATCAAGGTATTT.

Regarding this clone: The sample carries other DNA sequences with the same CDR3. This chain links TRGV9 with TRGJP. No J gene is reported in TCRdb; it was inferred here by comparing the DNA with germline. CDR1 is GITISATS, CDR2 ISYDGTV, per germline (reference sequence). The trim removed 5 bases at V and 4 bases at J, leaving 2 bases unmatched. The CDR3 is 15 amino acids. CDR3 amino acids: CALWGQELGKKIKVF. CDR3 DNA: TGTGCCTTGTGGGGACAAGAGTTGGGCAAAAAAATCAAGGTATTT.

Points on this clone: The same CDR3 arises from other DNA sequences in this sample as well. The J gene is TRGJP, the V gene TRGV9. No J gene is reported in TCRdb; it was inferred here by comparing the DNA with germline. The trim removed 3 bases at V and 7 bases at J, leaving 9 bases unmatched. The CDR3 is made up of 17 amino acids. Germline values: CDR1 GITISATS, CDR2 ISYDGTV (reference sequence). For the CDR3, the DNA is TGTGCCTTGTGGGAGAACCCCCCCGAGTTGGGCAAAAAAATCAAGGTATTT. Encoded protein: CALWENPPELGKKIKVF.

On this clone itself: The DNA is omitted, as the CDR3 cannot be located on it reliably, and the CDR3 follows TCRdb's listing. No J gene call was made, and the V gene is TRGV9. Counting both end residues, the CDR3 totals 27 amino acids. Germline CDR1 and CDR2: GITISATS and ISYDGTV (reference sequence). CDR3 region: CALWGRNSLAVEQHWLSQVSIGRIQHF.

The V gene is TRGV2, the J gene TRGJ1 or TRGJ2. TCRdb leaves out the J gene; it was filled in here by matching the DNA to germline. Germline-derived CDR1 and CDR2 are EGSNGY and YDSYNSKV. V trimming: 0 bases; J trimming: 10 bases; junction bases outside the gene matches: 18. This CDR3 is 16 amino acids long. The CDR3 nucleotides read TGTGCCACCTGGGACGGGCAGTGGAGCCGCCATAGGAAGAAACTCTTT. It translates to CATWDGQWSRHRKKLF.

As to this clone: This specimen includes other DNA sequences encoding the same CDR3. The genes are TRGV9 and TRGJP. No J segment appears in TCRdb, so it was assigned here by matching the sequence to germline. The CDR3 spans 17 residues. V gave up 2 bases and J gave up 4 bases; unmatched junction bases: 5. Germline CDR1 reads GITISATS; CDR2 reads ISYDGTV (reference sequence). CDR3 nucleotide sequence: TGTGCCTTGTGGGAGGGTGTCCAAGAGTTGGGCAAAAAAATCAAGGTATTT. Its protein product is CALWEGVQELGKKIKVF.

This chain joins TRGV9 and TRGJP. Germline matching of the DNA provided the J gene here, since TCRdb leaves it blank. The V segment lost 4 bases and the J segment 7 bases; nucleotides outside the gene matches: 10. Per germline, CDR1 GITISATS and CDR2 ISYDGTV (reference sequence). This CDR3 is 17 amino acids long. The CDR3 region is CALWDPVRELGKKIKVF. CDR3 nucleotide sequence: TGTGCCTTGTGGGATCCTGTGAGGGAGTTGGGCAAAAAAATCAAGGTATTT.